This T cell receptor (beta chain) was documented in a study of blood T cell repertoires in COVID-19. Study background: The United States, Italy and Spain provided the acute and convalescent COVID-19 samples. PBMCs, B-cell-depleted T cells, or T cells provided the cDNA or gDNA that made up the material.

The length of the CDR3 is 13 residues. V was shortened by 4 bases and J by 9 bases, with 13 bases between the two germline ends. The V gene's germline CDR1 is LGHDT and CDR2 YNNKEL (reference sequence). In the original analysis: Amplification with reference gene primers provided the estimates of nucleated cell counts. Sequencing was performed with immunoSEQ multiplex PCR; in TCRdb, only in-frame clones are kept and a portion is missing. D and trimming were read from the DNA, whereas the V and J calls and clone size are those reported in that table. The sample yields tens of thousands of clones, around 90% seen once.

The sample comprised peripheral blood. The rearrangement links TRBV3-1 (or the pseudogene TRBV3-2) to TRBJ2-4; tentatively, D is TRBD2 (5 bases). The TCR originated in a woman between 45 and 60 years old with acute or convalescent COVID-19. The CDR3 sequence: CASSREYYGIQYF. CDR3 nucleotides: TGTGCCAGCAGCCGGGAGTATTACGGCATTCAGTACTTC.